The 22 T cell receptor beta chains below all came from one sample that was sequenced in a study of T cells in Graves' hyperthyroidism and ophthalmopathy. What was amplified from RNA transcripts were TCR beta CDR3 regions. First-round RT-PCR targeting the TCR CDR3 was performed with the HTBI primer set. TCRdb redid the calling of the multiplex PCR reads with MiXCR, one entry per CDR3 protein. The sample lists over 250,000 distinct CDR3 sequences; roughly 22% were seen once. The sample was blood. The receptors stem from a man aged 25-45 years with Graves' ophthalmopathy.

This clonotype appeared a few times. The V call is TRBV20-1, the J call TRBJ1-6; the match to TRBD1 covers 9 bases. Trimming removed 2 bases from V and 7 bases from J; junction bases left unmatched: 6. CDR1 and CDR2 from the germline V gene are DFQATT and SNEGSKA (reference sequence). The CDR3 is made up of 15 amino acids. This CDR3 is CSARTRTGVNSPLHF. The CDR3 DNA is TGCAGTGCTAGAACTCGGACAGGGGTAAATTCACCCCTCCACTTT.

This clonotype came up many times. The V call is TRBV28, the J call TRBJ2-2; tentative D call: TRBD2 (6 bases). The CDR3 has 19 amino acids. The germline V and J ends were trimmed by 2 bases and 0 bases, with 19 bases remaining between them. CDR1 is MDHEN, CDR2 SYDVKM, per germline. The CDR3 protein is CASSLRRIGGRTNTGELFF. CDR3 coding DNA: TGTGCCAGCAGTTTAAGAAGGATAGGAGGGCGAACGAACACCGGGGAGCTGTTTTTT. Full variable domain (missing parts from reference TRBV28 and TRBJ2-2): DVKVTQSSRYLVKRTGEKVFLECVQDMDHENMFWYRQDPGLGLRLIYFSYDVKMKEKGDIPEGYSVSREKKERFSLILESASTNQTSMYLCASSLRRIGGRTNTGELFFGEGSRLTVL.

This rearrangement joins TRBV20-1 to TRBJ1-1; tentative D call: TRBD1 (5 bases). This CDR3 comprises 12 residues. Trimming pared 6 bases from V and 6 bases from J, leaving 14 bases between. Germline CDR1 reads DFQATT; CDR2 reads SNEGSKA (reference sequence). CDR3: CSARTWSSEAFF. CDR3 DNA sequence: TGCAGTGCCAGGACATGGTCTTCTGAAGCTTTCTTT.

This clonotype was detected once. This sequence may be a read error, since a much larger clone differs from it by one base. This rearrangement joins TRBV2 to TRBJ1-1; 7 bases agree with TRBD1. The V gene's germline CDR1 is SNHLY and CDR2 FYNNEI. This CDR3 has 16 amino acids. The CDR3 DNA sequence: TGTGCCAGCAGCCCCGGGAAGGGGGCCGGGAACACTGAAGCTCTCTTT. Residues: CASSPGKGAGNTEALF.

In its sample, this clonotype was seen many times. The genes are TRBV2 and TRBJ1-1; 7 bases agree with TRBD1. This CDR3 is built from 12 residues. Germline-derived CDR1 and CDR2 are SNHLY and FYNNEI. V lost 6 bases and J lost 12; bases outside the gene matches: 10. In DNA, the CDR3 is TGTGCCAGCAGGGAGGGACAGAAAATTACTTTCTTT. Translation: CASREGQKITFF.

In DNA, the CDR3 is TGTGCCACCAGTGATAATAAGGCGAGTCAGCCCCAGCATTTT. Translation gives CATSDNKASQPQHF. The gene calls are TRBV24-1 and TRBJ1-5; D not resolved. This CDR3 region has 14 residues. Germline CDR1 reads KGHDR; CDR2 reads SFDVKD. V lost 3 bases, J lost 6 bases, and 11 bases lay in between.

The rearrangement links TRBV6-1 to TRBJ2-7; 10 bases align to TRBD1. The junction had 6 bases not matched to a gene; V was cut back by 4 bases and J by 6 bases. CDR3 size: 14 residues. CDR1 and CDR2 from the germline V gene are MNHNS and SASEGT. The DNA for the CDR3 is TGTGCCAGCAGTGCGGGGACAGGGGTTCGCGAGCAGTACTTC. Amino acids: CASSAGTGVREQYF.

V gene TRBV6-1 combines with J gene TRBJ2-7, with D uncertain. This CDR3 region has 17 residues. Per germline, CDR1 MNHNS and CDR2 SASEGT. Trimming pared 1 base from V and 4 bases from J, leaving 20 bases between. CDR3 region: CASSEVSQVSPLYEQYF. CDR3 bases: TGTGCCAGCAGTGAAGTGTCTCAGGTTTCCCCATTATACGAGCAGTACTTC.

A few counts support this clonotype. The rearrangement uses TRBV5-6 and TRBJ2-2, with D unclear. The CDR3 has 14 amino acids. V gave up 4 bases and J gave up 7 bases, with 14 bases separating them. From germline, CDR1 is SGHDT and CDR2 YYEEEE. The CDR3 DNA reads TGTGCCAGCAGCCTTGCCTTAGTTGACGGGGAGCTGTTTTTT. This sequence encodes CASSLALVDGELFF.

CDR3 sequence reads: CASRDPGQGFTDTQYF. The CDR3 bases are TGTGCCAGCAGGGATCCGGGACAGGGATTCACAGATACGCAGTATTTT. The V and J genes are TRBV28 and TRBJ2-3; 9 nucleotides align to TRBD1. CDR1 is MDHEN and CDR2 is SYDVKM in the germline V gene. The CDR3 length is 16 residues. V gave up 6 bases and J gave up 2 bases; unmatched junction bases: 9.

CDR3 DNA sequence: TGTGCCAGCAGTTACTCGATCGGTGGAGGGCTCGACTTCACAGATACGCAGTATTTT. The encoded protein is CASSYSIGGGLDFTDTQYF. The V call is TRBV6-5, the J call TRBJ2-3, with D possibly TRBD2 on 6 matching bases. Trimming took off 0 bases at V and 2 bases at J, with 21 bases between the two ends. The CDR3 length is 19 residues. Per germline, CDR1 MNHEY and CDR2 SVGAGI.

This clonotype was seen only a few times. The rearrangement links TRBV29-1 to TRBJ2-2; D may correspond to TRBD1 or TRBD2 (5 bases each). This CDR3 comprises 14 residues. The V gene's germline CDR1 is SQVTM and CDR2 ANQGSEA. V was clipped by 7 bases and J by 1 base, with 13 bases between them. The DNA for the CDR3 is TGCAGCGCCAGGGACGGGATGAACACCGGGGAGCTGTTTTTT. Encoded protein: CSARDGMNTGELFF.

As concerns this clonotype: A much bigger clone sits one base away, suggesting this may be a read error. This chain's CDR3 is CASSRQGVERLFF. CDR3 in DNA: TGTGCCAGCAGCCGACAGGGTGTCGAAAGACTGTTTTTT. The rearrangement links TRBV3-1 to TRBJ1-4; 7 bases map to TRBD1. CDR3 length: 13 residues. CDR1 is LGHDT, CDR2 YNNKEL, per germline (reference sequence).

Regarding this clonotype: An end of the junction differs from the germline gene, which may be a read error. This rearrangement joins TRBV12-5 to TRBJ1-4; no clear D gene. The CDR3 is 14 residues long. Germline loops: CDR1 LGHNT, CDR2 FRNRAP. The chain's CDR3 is CASGLSGSNEKLLF. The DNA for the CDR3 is TGTGCTAGTGGTTTGAGCGGATCTAATGAAAAACTGCTTTTT.

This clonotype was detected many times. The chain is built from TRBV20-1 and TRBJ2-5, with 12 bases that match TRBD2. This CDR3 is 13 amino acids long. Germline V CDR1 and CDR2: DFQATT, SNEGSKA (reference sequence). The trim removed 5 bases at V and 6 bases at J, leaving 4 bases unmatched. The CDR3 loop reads CSAHRTSGKTQYF. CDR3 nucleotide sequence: TGCAGTGCTCACCGGACTAGCGGGAAGACCCAGTACTTC.

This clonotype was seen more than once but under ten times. The CDR3 loop is CASSSRDRGLKNIQYF. CDR3 DNA sequence: TGTGCCAGCAGCTCCCGGGACAGGGGGCTTAAAAACATTCAGTACTTC. This chain connects TRBV13 to TRBJ2-4; 12 bases are shared with TRBD1. Germline CDR1 PRHDT, CDR2 FYEKMQ (reference sequence). The CDR3 has 16 amino acids. The J segment lost 4 bases and the V segment lost 4 bases, leaving 5 bases of the junction unmatched.

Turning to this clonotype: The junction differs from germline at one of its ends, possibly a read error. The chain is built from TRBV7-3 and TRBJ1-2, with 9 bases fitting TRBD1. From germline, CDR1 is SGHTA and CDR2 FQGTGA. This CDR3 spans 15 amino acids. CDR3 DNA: TGTGCCAGCGGCTTAGATGGGACAGGGAACTATGGCTACACCTTC. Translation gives CASGLDGTGNYGYTF.

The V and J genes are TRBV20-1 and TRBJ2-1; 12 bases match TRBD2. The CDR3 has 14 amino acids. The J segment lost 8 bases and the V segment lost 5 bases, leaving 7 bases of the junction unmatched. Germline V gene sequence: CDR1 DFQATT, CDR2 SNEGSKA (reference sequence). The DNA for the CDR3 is TGCAGTGCTTGGACTAGCGGGGCTCGTTATGAGCAGTTCTTC. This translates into CSAWTSGARYEQFF.

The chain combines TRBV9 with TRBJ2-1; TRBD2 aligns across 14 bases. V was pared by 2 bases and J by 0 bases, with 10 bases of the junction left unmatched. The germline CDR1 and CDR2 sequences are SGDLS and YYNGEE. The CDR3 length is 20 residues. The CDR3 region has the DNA TGTGCCAGCAGCGTGACTCCGGGACTAGCGGGAGTTAGCTCCTACAATGAGCAGTTCTTC. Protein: CASSVTPGLAGVSSYNEQFF.

CDR3 DNA sequence: TGTGCCAGCAGCTTAGGGGACATACCCTACGAGCAGTACTTC. It codes for CASSLGDIPYEQYF. V usage is TRBV11-2 and J usage is TRBJ2-7, with D possibly matching TRBD1 (6 bases). Germline CDR1 reads SGHAT; CDR2 reads FQNNGV. Trimming left V 1 base short and J 2 bases short, with 9 bases between. The CDR3 totals 14 residues.

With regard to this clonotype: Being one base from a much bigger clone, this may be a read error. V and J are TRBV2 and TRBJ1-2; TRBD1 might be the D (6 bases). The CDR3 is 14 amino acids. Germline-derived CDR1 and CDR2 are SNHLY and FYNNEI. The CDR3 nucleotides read TGTGCCAACAGTGAACAGGGAGTCGGCTATGGCTACACCTTC. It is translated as CANSEQGVGYGYTF.

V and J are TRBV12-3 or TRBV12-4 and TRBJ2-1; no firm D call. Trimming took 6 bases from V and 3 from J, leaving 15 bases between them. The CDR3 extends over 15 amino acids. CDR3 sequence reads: CASRGILSLYNEQFF. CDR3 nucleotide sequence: TGTGCCAGCAGAGGGATCCTTTCTCTCTACAATGAGCAGTTCTTC.